Below, 9 T cell receptor beta chains from the same sample are listed, as sequenced in a study of T cell repertoires in aging, cancer and after chemotherapy. TCR beta rearrangements were amplified from peripheral blood genomic DNA. A mixed TRB-A/B primer pool amplified rearranged TRB by multiplex touch-down PCR. TCRdb independently ran MiXCR on the multiplex PCR reads; one entry per CDR3 protein. The sample records over 4,500 distinct CDR3 sequences, around half being singletons. Input material: blood. The receptors come from a human donor in good health.

This clonotype was picked up a small number of times. The rearrangement links TRBV5-1 to TRBJ1-2; D is ambiguous. Deletions cut 0 bases from V and 2 bases from J, with 8 bases between. The CDR3 contains 14 residues. Germline CDR1 SGHRS, CDR2 YFSETQ. The CDR3: CASSLAKANYGYTF. CDR3 bases: TGCGCCAGCAGCTTGGCCAAAGCCAACTATGGCTACACCTTC.

The gene calls are TRBV7-6 and TRBJ2-7, with D perhaps TRBD2 (6 bases). Germline CDR1 and CDR2: SGHVS and FNYEAQ. This CDR3 comprises 15 residues. V shed 5 bases and J shed 0 bases, with 14 bases lying between them. CDR3 coding DNA: TGTGCCAGCAGCGTCTACGGGGGTTCCTCCTACGAGCAGTACTTC. This translates into CASSVYGGSSYEQYF. Based on the CDR3 plus reference TRBV7-6 and TRBJ2-7, the full variable domain is GAGVSQSPRYKVTKRGQDVALRCDPISGHVSLYWYRQALGQGPEFLTYFNYEAQQDKSGLPNDRFSAERPEGSISTLTIQRTEQRDSAMYRCASSVYGGSSYEQYFGPGTRLTVT.

A few counts support this clonotype. The chain carries TRBV29-1 and TRBJ1-1; D is perhaps TRBD1 (6 bases). The CDR3 has 16 amino acids. Trimming left V 7 bases short and J 3 bases short, with 24 bases between. Germline V gene data show CDR1 as SQVTM and CDR2 as ANQGSEA. The CDR3 is CSAYRAPLTWDTEAFF. The CDR3 coding sequence is TGCAGCGCTTACAGGGCGCCACTGACGTGGGACACTGAAGCTTTCTTT.

The V gene is TRBV5-6, the J gene TRBJ1-2; the D is unclear. V was clipped by 0 bases and J by 2 bases, with 11 bases between them. Germline V gives CDR1 SGHDT, CDR2 YYEEEE. The CDR3 is made up of 15 amino acids. CDR3 sequence (DNA): TGTGCCAGCAGCTTGGAGGCCGGCAGAAACTATGGCTACACCTTC. Its protein is CASSLEAGRNYGYTF. Variable domain in full (rest from reference TRBV5-6 and TRBJ1-2): DAGVTQSPTHLIKTRGQQVTLRCSPKSGHDTVSWYQQALGQGPQFIFQYYEEEERQRGNFPDRFSGHQFPNYSSELNVNALLLGDSALYLCASSLEAGRNYGYTFGSGTRLTVV.

The chain recombines TRBV6-5 with TRBJ1-4; TRBD1 aligns across 7 bases. Germline V lookup: CDR1 MNHEY, CDR2 SVGAGI. Trimming removed 11 bases from V and 0 bases from J; junction bases left unmatched: 6. This CDR3 contains 14 residues. The CDR3 DNA reads TGTGCCGTACGTGGGACAGCAACTAATGAAAAACTGTTTTTT. Translated, it gives CAVRGTATNEKLFF.

Only one count was recorded for this clonotype. The genes are TRBV6-1 and TRBJ2-7; weak D call: TRBD2 (6 bases). Trimming took 3 bases from V and 6 from J, leaving 21 bases between them. The CDR3 runs to 16 residues. Germline CDR1 and CDR2: MNHNS and SASEGT. The CDR3 DNA follows: TGTGCCAGCAGTGACCGGCCCCCGGGACTCCGGGGCGAGCAGTACTTC. Its translation: CASSDRPPGLRGEQYF.

Worth noting for this clonotype: An end of the junction differs from the germline gene, which may be a read error. J is TRBJ2-4 and V is TRBV5-6; 12 bases are shared with TRBD2. Per the germline V gene, CDR1 is SGHDT and CDR2 is YYEEEE. The CDR3 totals 15 residues. CDR3 sequence: CASSSLAGGLNIQYF. The CDR3 DNA reads TGCGCCAGCAGCTCACTAGCGGGGGGCTTAAACATTCAGTACTTC.

This rearrangement joins TRBV6-5 to TRBJ2-7; 10 positions agree with TRBD2. Germline loops: CDR1 MNHEY, CDR2 SVGAGI. V lost 8 bases and J lost 0; bases outside the gene matches: 13. The CDR3 extends over 17 amino acids. The CDR3 is CASYTLRSGGSSYEQYF. As DNA, the CDR3 is TGTGCCAGCTACACCCTGCGTAGCGGGGGGTCCTCCTACGAGCAGTACTTC.

The CDR3 DNA reads TGCAGCGTTTTGTGGGGCTCCTACAATGAGCAGTTCTTC. Amino acids: CSVLWGSYNEQFF. The chain links TRBV29-1 to TRBJ2-1; D ambiguous. The length of the CDR3 is 13 residues. Per germline, CDR1 SQVTM and CDR2 ANQGSEA. V was cut by 5 bases and J by 0 bases, with 8 bases left in between.